This paragraph covers one TCR beta chain sequence. Its antigen is unknown. This sample was taken from a study of cytomegalovirus exposure and HLA in healthy donors. Overall study findings and caveats: The availability of immune exposure information extended only to CMV serostatus. As a later analysis showed, a missense DCLRE1C variant was linked to trimming of TCR beta V- and J-genes. Presence/absence analysis assumed near-uniform sequencing depth across donors.

The CDR3 consists of 14 residues. From germline, CDR1 is KGHSH and CDR2 LQKENI. The V and J ends lost 0 bases and 7 bases respectively, with 12 bases between them. PCR was performed using 60 Vbeta and 13 Jbeta primers. Authors' data handling: Roughly 10 million shared chains were among 80 million or so unique TCR beta chains counted in a later analysis. Libraries were prepared by immunoSEQ multiplex PCR; TCRdb keeps only in-frame clonotypes and omits some of them. V and J calls and clone size are copied from that table; D and trimming were computed from the DNA. The sample holds 160,000 or so clones; around 75% are singletons and the top ten take approximately 2.3%.

The chain recombines TRBV18 with TRBJ1-2; D not certain. Sequenced sample: PBMCs. The TCR was taken from a female donor in good health and CMV-seronegative. The CDR3 loop is CASSPPLGESGYTF. CDR3 DNA sequence: TGTGCCAGCTCACCACCTCTCGGGGAAAGTGGCTACACCTTC.